This passage covers 17 T cell receptor beta chains from one sample sequenced in a study of shared clonotypes between healthy human individuals. TCRdb's copy holds only in-frame clones and misses some; the assay was immunoSEQ multiplex PCR. Found here are approximately 1.5 million clones, approximately 98.5% of them singletons; the top ten hold around 0.38%. Sequenced sample: naive CD4+ T cells sorted from blood. Subset in this sample: CD45RA+ positively selected. The receptor set was obtained from a man in his thirties or forties in good health.

This rearrangement joins TRBV10-3 to TRBJ2-1, with D unclear. The CDR3 has 12 amino acids. Trimming cost V 5 bases and J 6 bases, with 8 bases left between them. The germline V gene has CDR1 ENHRY and CDR2 SYGVKD. CDR3 sequence (DNA): TGTGCCATCAGTCCTGGTGGCAATGAGCAGTTCTTC. It encodes CAISPGGNEQFF.

The chain employs TRBV29-1 and TRBJ2-3; D unclear. The germline V and J ends were trimmed by 6 bases and 6 bases, with 13 bases remaining between them. From germline, CDR1 is SQVTM and CDR2 ANQGSEA. The CDR3 extends over 12 amino acids. CDR3: CSVVPGSDTQYF. As DNA, the CDR3 is TGCAGCGTCGTGCCCGGTTCGGATACGCAGTATTTT.

This rearrangement joins TRBV18 to TRBJ2-3; D is unresolved. This CDR3 is 13 amino acids long. Trimming stripped 4 bases from V and 3 bases from J, with 8 bases between. Per the germline V gene, CDR1 is KGHSH and CDR2 is LQKENI. CDR3 in DNA: TGTGCCAGCTCACAAATTCGTACAGATACGCAGTATTTT. Translated: CASSQIRTDTQYF. The full variable domain, completed using reference TRBV18 and TRBJ2-3, is NAGVMQNPRHLVRRRGQEARLRCSPMKGHSHVYWYRQLPEEGLKFMVYLQKENIIDESGMPKERFSAEFPKEGPSILRIQQVVRGDSAAYFCASSQIRTDTQYFGPGTRLTVL.

The chain has TRBV9 and TRBJ2-1; D is possibly TRBD2 (7 bases). Germline CDR1 SGDLS, CDR2 YYNGEE. The CDR3 runs 16 residues. The V end was cut by 0 bases, the J end by 5 bases, with 15 bases between. The CDR3 region is CASSVDWGLADNEQFF. The CDR3 bases are TGTGCCAGCAGCGTAGATTGGGGGCTAGCGGACAATGAGCAGTTCTTC.

Remarks on this clone: Different DNA sequences within this sample yield the same CDR3. This rearrangement joins TRBV15 to TRBJ2-5; no clear D gene. Germline V gives CDR1 LNHNV, CDR2 YYDKDF (reference sequence). This CDR3 is built from 13 residues. V dropped 0 bases and J dropped 4 bases, with 6 bases sitting between them. In nucleotides, the CDR3 is TGTGCCACCAGCAGAGATCGGACAGAGACCCAGTACTTC. As protein: CATSRDRTETQYF.

This clone was seen a single time. Other DNA sequences in this sample translate to the same CDR3. DNA of the CDR3: TGTGCCAGCAGCTTAGGGTCTCTAGCGGGATCCTACAATGAGCAGTTCTTC. Its translation: CASSLGSLAGSYNEQFF. The chain is built from TRBV7-9 and TRBJ2-1; 9 nucleotides match TRBD2. This CDR3 comprises 17 residues. Germline CDR1 and CDR2: SEHNR and FQNEAQ (reference sequence). Trimming cost V 1 base and J 1 base; bases outside gene matches: 5.

The chain employs TRBV10-2 and TRBJ1-4; possibly TRBD1 for D (5 bases). The V gene's germline CDR1 is WSHSY and CDR2 SAAADI. V gave up 2 bases and J gave up 6 bases, with 10 bases separating them. The CDR3 length is 14 residues. In DNA form, the CDR3 reads TGCGCCAGCAGTGAGGTGTGGGGCGATGAAAAACTGTTTTTT. Its protein is CASSEVWGDEKLFF.

The genes are TRBV18 and TRBJ2-7; a possible D gene is TRBD1 (6 bases). V was shortened by 2 bases and J by 1 base, with 12 bases between the two germline ends. The V gene's germline CDR1 is KGHSH and CDR2 LQKENI. The CDR3 has 15 residues. CDR3 DNA sequence: TGTGCCAGCTCACCATTCAGGGGAGAGTCCTACGAGCAGTACTTC. Protein: CASSPFRGESYEQYF.

The chain has TRBV18 and TRBJ1-3; D gene ambiguous. Germline CDR1 KGHSH, CDR2 LQKENI. The CDR3 is 14 residues long. Deletions cut 9 bases from V and 0 bases from J, with 12 bases between. The CDR3 is CASRVRNSGNTIYF. The CDR3 DNA is TGTGCCAGTCGCGTTCGGAACTCTGGAAACACCATATATTTT.

The chain has TRBV28 and TRBJ1-1, with 7 bases that match TRBD1. V shed 6 bases and J 4 bases; nucleotides not matched to a gene: 5. The germline V gene has CDR1 MDHEN and CDR2 SYDVKM. This CDR3 spans 13 amino acids. The CDR3 sequence: CASRSTGVTEAFF. The DNA for the CDR3 is TGTGCCAGCAGATCTACAGGGGTCACTGAAGCTTTCTTT.

This rearrangement joins TRBV7-3 to TRBJ2-1, with 7 bases fitting TRBD2. The germline V gene has CDR1 SGHTA and CDR2 FQGTGA. This CDR3 region has 14 residues. The trim removed 8 bases at V and 4 bases at J, leaving 8 bases unmatched. The CDR3 bases are TGTGCCAGCGCCTTAGCGGGCCCATACAATGAGCAGTTCTTC. This encodes CASALAGPYNEQFF.

This clone was counted once. V and J are TRBV29-1 and TRBJ2-7; 11 nucleotides match TRBD2. The CDR3 extends over 14 amino acids. The J segment lost 6 bases and the V segment lost 4 bases, leaving 8 bases of the junction unmatched. Germline V lookup: CDR1 SQVTM, CDR2 ANQGSEA. The CDR3 coding sequence is TGCAGCGTTGGACAAACTAGCGGGAGTGGCGAGCAGTACTTC. Its translation: CSVGQTSGSGEQYF.

The CDR3 nucleotides read TGTGCCAGCAGAGCAGGGCCTGGGGAGCAGTACTTC. It codes for CASRAGPGEQYF. V gene TRBV6-5 combines with J gene TRBJ2-7; D may be TRBD1 (5 bases). The germline CDR1 and CDR2 sequences are MNHEY and SVGAGI. The CDR3 consists of 12 residues. V was cut by 6 bases and J by 7 bases, with 13 bases left in between.

The CDR3 bases are TGTGCCAGCTCAACTCGAGGGGGAATTTCCAATCAGCCCCAGCATTTT. It translates to CASSTRGGISNQPQHF. The chain recombines TRBV18 with TRBJ1-5; a weak D match, TRBD1 (6 bases). V lost 5 bases and J 3 bases, leaving 17 bases between the germline ends. Germline values: CDR1 KGHSH, CDR2 LQKENI. The length of the CDR3 is 16 residues.

The chain combines TRBV18 with TRBJ2-1, with unresolved D. Germline V gene lookup returns CDR1 KGHSH and CDR2 LQKENI. The CDR3 contains 14 residues. V was cut by 3 bases and J by 4 bases, with 10 bases left in between. The CDR3 region is CASSPKISYNEQFF. In DNA form, the CDR3 reads TGTGCCAGCTCACCGAAGATTTCGTACAATGAGCAGTTCTTC.

This clone was recorded a few times. This sample includes further DNA sequences coding for the same CDR3. This CDR3 reads CASSFSYEQYF. CDR3 in DNA: TGTGCCAGCAGCTTTTCCTACGAGCAGTACTTC. The V gene is TRBV11-2, the J gene TRBJ2-7; D not certain. Germline V gives CDR1 SGHAT, CDR2 FQNNGV. The V end lost 3 bases, the J end lost 1 base, and 1 base lay between the germline ends. The CDR3 has 11 amino acids.

The genes are TRBV28 and TRBJ2-3; D remains unclear. Between the trimmed V and J ends, which lost 7 bases and 7 bases, there was a span of 21 bases. Germline V lookup: CDR1 MDHEN, CDR2 SYDVKM. This CDR3 is built from 15 residues. CDR3: CASTAKGRVQYTQYF. The CDR3 DNA sequence: TGTGCCAGCACCGCGAAGGGCCGAGTTCAATATACGCAGTATTTT.